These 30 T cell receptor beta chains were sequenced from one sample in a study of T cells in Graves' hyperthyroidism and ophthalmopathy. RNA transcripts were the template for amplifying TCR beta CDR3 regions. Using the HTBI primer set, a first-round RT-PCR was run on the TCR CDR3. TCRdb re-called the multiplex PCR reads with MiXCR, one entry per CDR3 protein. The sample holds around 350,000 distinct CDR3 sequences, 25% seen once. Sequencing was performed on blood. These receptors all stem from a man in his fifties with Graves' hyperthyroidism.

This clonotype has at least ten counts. DNA of the CDR3: TGTGCCAGCGGGGGGCGGGATGAGCAGTTCTTC. Amino acids: CASGGRDEQFF. The chain couples TRBV28 to TRBJ2-1; the D call may be TRBD1 or TRBD2 (6 bases each). The CDR3 totals 11 residues. CDR1 is MDHEN, CDR2 SYDVKM, per germline. The V and J ends lost 8 bases and 8 bases respectively, with 10 bases between them.

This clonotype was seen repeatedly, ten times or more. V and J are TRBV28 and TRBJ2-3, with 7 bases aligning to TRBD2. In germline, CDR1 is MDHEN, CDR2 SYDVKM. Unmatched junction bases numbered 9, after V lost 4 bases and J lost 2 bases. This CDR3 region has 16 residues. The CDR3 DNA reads TGTGCCAGCAGTTCGACAGCGGGATCACCCACAGATACGCAGTATTTT. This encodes CASSSTAGSPTDTQYF.

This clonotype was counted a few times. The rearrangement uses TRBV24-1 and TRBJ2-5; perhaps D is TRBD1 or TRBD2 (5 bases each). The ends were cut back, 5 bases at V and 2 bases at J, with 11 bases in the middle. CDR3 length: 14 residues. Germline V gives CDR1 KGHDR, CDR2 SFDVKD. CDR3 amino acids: CATSARAGQETQYF. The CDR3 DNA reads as TGTGCCACCAGTGCGAGGGCAGGGCAAGAGACCCAGTACTTC.

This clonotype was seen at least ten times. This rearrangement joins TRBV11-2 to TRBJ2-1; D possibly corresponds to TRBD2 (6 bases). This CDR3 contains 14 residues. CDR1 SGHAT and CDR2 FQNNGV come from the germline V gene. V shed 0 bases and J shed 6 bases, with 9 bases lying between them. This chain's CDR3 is CASSLELAINEQFF. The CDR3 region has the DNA TGTGCCAGCAGCTTAGAGCTAGCGATCAATGAGCAGTTCTTC. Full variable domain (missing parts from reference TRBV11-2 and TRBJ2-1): EAGVAQSPRYKIIEKRQSVAFWCNPISGHATLYWYQQILGQGPKLLIQFQNNGVVDDSQLPKDRFSAERLKGVDSTLKIQPAKLEDSAVYLCASSLELAINEQFFGPGTRLTVL.

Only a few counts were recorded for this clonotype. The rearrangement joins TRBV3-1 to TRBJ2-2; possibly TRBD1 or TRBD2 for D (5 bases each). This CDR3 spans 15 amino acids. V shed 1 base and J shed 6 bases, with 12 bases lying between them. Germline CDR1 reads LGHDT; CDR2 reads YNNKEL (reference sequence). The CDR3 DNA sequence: TGTGCCAGCAGCCAAGTCGGGGCGATACCCGGGGAGCTGTTTTTT. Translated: CASSQVGAIPGELFF.

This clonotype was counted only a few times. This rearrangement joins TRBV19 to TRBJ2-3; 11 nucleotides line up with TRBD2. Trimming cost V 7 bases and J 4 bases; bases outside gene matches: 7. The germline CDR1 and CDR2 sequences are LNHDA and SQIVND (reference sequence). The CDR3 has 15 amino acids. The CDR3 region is CASKLAGVSADTQYF. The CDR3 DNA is TGTGCCAGTAAACTAGCGGGAGTTTCTGCAGATACGCAGTATTTT.

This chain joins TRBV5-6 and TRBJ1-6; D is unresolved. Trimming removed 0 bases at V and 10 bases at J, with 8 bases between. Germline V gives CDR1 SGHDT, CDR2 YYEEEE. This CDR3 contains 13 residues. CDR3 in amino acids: CASSLDWQSPLHF. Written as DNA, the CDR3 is TGTGCCAGCAGCTTGGACTGGCAATCACCCCTCCACTTT.

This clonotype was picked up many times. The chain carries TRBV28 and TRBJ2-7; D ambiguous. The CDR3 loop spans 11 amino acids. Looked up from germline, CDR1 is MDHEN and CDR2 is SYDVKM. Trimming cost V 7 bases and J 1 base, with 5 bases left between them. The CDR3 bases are TGTGCCAGCACGACTTCCTACGAGCAGTACTTC. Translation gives CASTTSYEQYF.

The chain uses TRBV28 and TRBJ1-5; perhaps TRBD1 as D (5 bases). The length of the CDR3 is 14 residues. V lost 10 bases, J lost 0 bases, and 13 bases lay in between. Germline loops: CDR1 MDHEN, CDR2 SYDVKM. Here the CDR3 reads CATKGRISNQPQHF. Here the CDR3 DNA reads TGTGCCACCAAGGGGAGAATTAGCAATCAGCCCCAGCATTTT.

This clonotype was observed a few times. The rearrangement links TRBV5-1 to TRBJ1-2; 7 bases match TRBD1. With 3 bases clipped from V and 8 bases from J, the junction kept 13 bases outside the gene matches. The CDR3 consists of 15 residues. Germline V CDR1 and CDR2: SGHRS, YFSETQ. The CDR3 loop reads CASSYTTGAVEGYTF. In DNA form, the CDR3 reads TGCGCCAGCAGCTACACCACAGGGGCCGTTGAAGGCTACACCTTC.

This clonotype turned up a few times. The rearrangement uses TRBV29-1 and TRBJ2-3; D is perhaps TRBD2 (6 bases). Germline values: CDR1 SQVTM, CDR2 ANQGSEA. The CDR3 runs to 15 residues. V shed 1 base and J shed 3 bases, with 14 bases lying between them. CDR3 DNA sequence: TGCAGCGTTGAAGTCGGGGCGGGACGGACAGATACGCAGTATTTT. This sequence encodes CSVEVGAGRTDTQYF.

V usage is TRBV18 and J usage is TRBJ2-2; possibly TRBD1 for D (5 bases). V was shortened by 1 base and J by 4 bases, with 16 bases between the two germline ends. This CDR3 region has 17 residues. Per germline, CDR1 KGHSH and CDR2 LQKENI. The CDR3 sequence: CASSPLSAQGGTGELFF. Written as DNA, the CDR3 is TGTGCCAGCTCACCACTTTCGGCTCAGGGCGGCACCGGGGAGCTGTTTTTT. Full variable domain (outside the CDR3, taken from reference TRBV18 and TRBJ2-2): NAGVMQNPRHLVRRRGQEARLRCSPMKGHSHVYWYRQLPEEGLKFMVYLQKENIIDESGMPKERFSAEFPKEGPSILRIQQVVRGDSAAYFCASSPLSAQGGTGELFFGEGSRLTVL.

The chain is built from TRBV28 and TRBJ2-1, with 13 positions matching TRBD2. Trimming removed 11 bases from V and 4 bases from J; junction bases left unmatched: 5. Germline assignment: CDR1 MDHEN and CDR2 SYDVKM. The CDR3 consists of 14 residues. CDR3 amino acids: CAATGLAGYNEQFF. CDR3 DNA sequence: TGTGCCGCAACGGGACTAGCGGGGTACAATGAGCAGTTCTTC.

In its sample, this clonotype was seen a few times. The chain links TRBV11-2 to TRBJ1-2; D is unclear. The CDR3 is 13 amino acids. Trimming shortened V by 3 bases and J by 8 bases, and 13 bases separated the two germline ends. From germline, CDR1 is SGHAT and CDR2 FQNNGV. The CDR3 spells CASSLDGSGGYTF. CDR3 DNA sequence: TGTGCCAGCAGCTTGGACGGCTCCGGGGGCTACACCTTC.

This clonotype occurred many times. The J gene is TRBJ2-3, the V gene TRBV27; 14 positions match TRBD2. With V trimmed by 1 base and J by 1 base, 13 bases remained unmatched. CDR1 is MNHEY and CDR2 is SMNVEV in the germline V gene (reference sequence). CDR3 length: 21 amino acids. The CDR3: CASSLYGGLAGDVVGTDTQYF. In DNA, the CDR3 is TGTGCCAGCAGTTTATACGGGGGACTAGCGGGAGACGTCGTGGGCACAGATACGCAGTATTTT.

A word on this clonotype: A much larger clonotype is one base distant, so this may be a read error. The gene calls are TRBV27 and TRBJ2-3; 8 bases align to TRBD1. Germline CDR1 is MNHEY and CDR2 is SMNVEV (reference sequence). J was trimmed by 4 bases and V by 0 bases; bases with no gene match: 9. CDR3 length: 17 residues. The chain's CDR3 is CASSLSRSGGVSDTQYF. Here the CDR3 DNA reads TGTGCCAGCAGTTTATCGCGGTCAGGGGGCGTCTCAGATACGCAGTATTTT.

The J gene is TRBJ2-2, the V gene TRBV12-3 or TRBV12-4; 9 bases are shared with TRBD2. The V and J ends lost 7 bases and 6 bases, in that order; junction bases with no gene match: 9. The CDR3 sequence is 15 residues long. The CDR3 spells CASIISGRGSGELFF. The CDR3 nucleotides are TGTGCCAGCATCATTAGCGGGAGAGGATCCGGGGAGCTGTTTTTT.

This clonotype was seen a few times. The CDR3: CASSHPAGDLYGYTF. In nucleotides, the CDR3 is TGTGCCAGCAGTCACCCGGCAGGGGATCTCTATGGCTACACCTTC. The chain couples TRBV6-5 to TRBJ1-2, with D possibly TRBD1 on 6 matching bases. Trimming removed 5 bases at V and 4 bases at J, with 17 bases between. Germline V CDR1 and CDR2: MNHEY, SVGAGI. The CDR3 runs to 15 residues.

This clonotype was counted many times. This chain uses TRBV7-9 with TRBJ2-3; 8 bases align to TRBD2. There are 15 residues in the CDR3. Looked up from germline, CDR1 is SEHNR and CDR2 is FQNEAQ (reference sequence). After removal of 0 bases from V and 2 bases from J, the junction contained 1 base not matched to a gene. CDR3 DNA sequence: TGTGCCAGCAGCTTAGCAGCGGGAGCCACAGATACGCAGTATTTT. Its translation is CASSLAAGATDTQYF.

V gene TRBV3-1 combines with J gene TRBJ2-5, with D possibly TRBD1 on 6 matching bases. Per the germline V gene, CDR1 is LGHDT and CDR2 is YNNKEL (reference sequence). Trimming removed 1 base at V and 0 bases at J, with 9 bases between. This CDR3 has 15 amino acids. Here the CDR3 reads CASSQGTANQETQYF. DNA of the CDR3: TGTGCCAGCAGCCAAGGGACAGCCAACCAAGAGACCCAGTACTTC.

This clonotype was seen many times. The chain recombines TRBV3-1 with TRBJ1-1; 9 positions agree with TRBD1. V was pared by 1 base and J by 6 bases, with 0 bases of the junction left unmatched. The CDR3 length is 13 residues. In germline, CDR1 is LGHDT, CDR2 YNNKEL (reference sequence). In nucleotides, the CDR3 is TGTGCCAGCAGCCAAGGACAGGGGGCTGAAGCTTTCTTT. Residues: CASSQGQGAEAFF.

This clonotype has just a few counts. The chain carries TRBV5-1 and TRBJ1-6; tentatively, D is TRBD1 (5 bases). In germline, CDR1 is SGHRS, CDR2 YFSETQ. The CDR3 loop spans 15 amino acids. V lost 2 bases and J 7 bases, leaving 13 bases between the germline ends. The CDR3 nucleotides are TGCGCCAGCAGCTTCCAGACAGAGTGGAATTCACCCCTCCACTTT. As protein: CASSFQTEWNSPLHF.

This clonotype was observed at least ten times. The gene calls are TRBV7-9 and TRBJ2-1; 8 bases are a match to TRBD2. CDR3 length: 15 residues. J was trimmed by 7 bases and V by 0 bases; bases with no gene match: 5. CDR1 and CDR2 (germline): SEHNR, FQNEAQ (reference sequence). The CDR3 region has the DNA TGTGCCAGCAGCTTAGCCGGGACTAGAGCTAATGAGCAGTTCTTC. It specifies CASSLAGTRANEQFF.

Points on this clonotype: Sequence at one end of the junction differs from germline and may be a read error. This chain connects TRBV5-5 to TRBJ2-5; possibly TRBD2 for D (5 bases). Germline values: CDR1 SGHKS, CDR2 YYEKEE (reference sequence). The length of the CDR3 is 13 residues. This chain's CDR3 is CASSDQEVETQYF. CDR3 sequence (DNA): TGCGCCAGCAGTGATCAGGAGGTGGAGACCCAGTACTTC.

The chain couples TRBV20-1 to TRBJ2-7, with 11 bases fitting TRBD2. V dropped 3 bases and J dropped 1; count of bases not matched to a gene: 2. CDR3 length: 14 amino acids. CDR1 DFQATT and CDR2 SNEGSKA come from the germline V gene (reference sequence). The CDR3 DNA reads TGCAGTGCTAGGGCTAGCGGGAGGTCCTACGAGCAGTACTTC. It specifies CSARASGRSYEQYF.

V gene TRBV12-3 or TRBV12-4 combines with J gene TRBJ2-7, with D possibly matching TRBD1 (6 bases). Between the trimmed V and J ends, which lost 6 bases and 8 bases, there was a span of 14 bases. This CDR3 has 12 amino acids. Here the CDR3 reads CASSLDSRKQYF. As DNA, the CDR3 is TGTGCCAGCAGCCTGGACAGTCGAAAGCAGTACTTC.

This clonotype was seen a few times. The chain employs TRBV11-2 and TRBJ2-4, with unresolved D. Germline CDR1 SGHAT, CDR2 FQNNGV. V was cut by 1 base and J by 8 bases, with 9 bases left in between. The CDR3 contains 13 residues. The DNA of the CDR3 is TGTGCCAGCAGCTTAGGGGAAGTGGACATTCAGTACTTC. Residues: CASSLGEVDIQYF. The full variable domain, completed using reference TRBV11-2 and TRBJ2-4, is EAGVAQSPRYKIIEKRQSVAFWCNPISGHATLYWYQQILGQGPKLLIQFQNNGVVDDSQLPKDRFSAERLKGVDSTLKIQPAKLEDSAVYLCASSLGEVDIQYFGAGTRLSVL.

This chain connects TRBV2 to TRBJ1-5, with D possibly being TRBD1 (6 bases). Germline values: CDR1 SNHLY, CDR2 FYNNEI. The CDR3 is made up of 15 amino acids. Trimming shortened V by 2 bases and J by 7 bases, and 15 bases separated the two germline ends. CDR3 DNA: TGTGCCAGCAGTGAAAACGTGGGGGCGAGCCAGCCCCAGCATTTT. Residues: CASSENVGASQPQHF.

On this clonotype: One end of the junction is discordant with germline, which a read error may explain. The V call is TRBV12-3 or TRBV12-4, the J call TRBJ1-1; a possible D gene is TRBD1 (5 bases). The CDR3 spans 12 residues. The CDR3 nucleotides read TGTGCCAGCAGTTTGGGAGGGACTGAAACTTTCTTT. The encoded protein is CASSLGGTETFF.

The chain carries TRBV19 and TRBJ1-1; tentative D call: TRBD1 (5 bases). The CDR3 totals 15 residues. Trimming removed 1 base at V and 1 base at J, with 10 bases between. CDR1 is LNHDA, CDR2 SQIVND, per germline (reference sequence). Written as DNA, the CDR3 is TGTGCCAGTAGTATAGGGGGCCCGCCGAACACTGAAGCTTTCTTT. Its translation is CASSIGGPPNTEAFF. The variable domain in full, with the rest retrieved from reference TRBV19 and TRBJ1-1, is DGGITQSPKYLFRKEGQNVTLSCEQNLNHDAMYWYRQDPGQGLRLIYYSQIVNDFQKGDIAEGYSVSREKKESFPLTVTSAQKNPTAFYLCASSIGGPPNTEAFFGQGTRLTVV.